This TCR beta chain is drawn from a study of shared clonotypes between healthy human individuals. Sequencing was performed with immunoSEQ multiplex PCR; in TCRdb, only in-frame clones are kept and a portion is missing. The data show about 1.1 million clones, roughly 80% seen once. Germline CDR1 and CDR2: MNHNS and SASEGT. The CDR3 loop spans 15 amino acids. After removal of 6 bases from V and 2 bases from J, the junction contained 9 bases not matched to a gene. Overall study findings and caveats: When naive CD4 clonotypes were compared across a few donors, approximately 5% were shared. Relative to clonotypes present in all four donors, those not shared had lower generation probabilities. As a rule, naive subsets had a larger estimated richness than memory subsets.

This clone showed up just once. No antigen is known for it. The chain joins TRBV6-1 to TRBJ2-7, with 8 nucleotides matching TRBD2. The specimen was memory CD4+ T cells from PBMCs. Subset denoted: CD45RA-negative fraction. The receptor was isolated from a man between 18 and 29 years old in good health. Some clones in this sample may be carry-over from other donors' samples. The CDR3 here is CASRLRSSGTYEQYF. The CDR3 DNA reads as TGTGCCAGCAGACTCCGGAGTAGCGGGACCTACGAGCAGTACTTC.